These 27 T cell receptor beta chains share one sample of origin, sequenced in a study of Graves' ophthalmopathy and Graves' hyperthyroidism (dated by TCRdb to 2016 to 2019). The data were produced on an Illumina HiSeq 2000. For repertoire sequencing, the TCR beta CDR3 regions were amplified from RNA transcripts. The first round of RT-PCR was done with HTBI primers and the Qiagen OneStep RT-PCR kit, and was followed by a second round of multiplex PCR, then size selection and purification. The public reads were reprocessed in TCRdb via fastp at Q25 and MiXCR, keeping in-frame beta chains. Rows matching on CDR3 protein sequence are summarized as one entry with the most common DNA and genes. This sample has about 390,000 distinct CDR3 sequences in its table, and 15% of those were observed once. The ten largest make up about 7.3% of the sample. Sequenced: peripheral blood. These receptors were collected from a woman under 30 with stable Graves' hyperthyroidism. Donor details come from another sample of the same person, matched by shared clones.

This clonotype was seen at least ten times. The V call is TRBV29-1, the J call TRBJ1-1, with a weak D call TRBD1 (6 bases). The V gene lost 7 bases and the J gene lost 4 bases, with 10 bases spanning the gap. Germline-derived CDR1 and CDR2 are SQVTM and ANQGSEA. The CDR3 sequence is 11 residues long. The DNA of the CDR3 is TGCAGCGGAATAGGGGGCACTGAAGCTTTCTTT. Amino acids: CSGIGGTEAFF.

The sample holds a few counts of this clonotype. The V and J genes are TRBV18 and TRBJ2-7; 10 bases are shared with TRBD1. J gave up 8 bases and V 0 bases, and 10 bases lay outside the gene matches. The length of the CDR3 is 16 residues. Germline V gives CDR1 KGHSH, CDR2 LQKENI. This CDR3 is CASSPPIDRGLYKQYF. The CDR3 DNA sequence: TGTGCCAGCTCACCACCGATTGACAGGGGGCTTTATAAGCAGTACTTC.

This sequence joins TRBV6-2 or TRBV6-3 and TRBJ2-7; no definite D call. This CDR3 spans 13 amino acids. Germline-derived CDR1 and CDR2 are MNHEY and SVGEGT. Trimming took off 0 bases at V and 3 bases at J, with 6 bases between the two ends. CDR3 DNA: TGTGCCAGCAGTTACTCGGCTAACTACGAGCAGTACTTC. Amino acids: CASSYSANYEQYF.

Only a few counts were recorded for this clonotype. The chain couples TRBV6-2 or TRBV6-3 to TRBJ2-2, with D hard to call. The V end was cut by 0 bases, the J end by 4 bases, with 9 bases between. CDR3 length equals 15 residues. The germline gives CDR1 MNHEY, CDR2 SVGEGT. The CDR3 DNA reads TGTGCCAGCAGTTACTCACCCAGTCCCACCGGGGAGCTGTTTTTT. Translated: CASSYSPSPTGELFF.

This clonotype showed up many times. This chain joins TRBV12-3 or TRBV12-4 and TRBJ1-1; D gene ambiguous. The CDR3 length is 14 residues. V was cut by 8 bases and J by 4 bases, with 17 bases left in between. The CDR3 protein is CASRRAVGGTEAFF. Written as DNA, the CDR3 is TGTGCCAGCCGCCGGGCGGTTGGAGGCACTGAAGCTTTCTTT.

This clonotype was counted ten times or more. The rearrangement joins TRBV25-1 to TRBJ1-6; tentative D call: TRBD1 (5 bases). V lost 4 bases and J lost 7, with 11 bases in between. CDR3 size: 14 residues. Germline V lookup: CDR1 MGHDK, CDR2 SYGVNS. CDR3 bases: TGTGCCAGCAGTGCCCGACAGAGGAATTCACCCCTCCACTTT. It codes for CASSARQRNSPLHF.

This clonotype was found many times. V gene TRBV7-2 combines with J gene TRBJ1-2; 10 nucleotides match TRBD1. The CDR3 consists of 14 residues. Germline lookup yields CDR1 SGHTA and CDR2 FQGNSA. V dropped 4 bases and J dropped 8; count of bases not matched to a gene: 7. The CDR3 sequence is CASSSTGGSGGYTF. The CDR3 bases are TGTGCCAGCAGCTCGACAGGGGGCAGCGGGGGCTACACCTTC.

Comment on this clonotype: A much larger clonotype is one base distant, so this may be a read error. V usage is TRBV6-2 or TRBV6-3 and J usage is TRBJ1-2; D remains unclear. Looked up from germline, CDR1 is MNHEY and CDR2 is SVGEGT. The CDR3 contains 15 residues. V was clipped by 10 bases and J by 4 bases, with 22 bases between them. CDR3 in DNA: TGTGCCAACAGCCCTAGCGAGGATTTGGGCTATGGCTACACCTTC. Protein sequence: CANSPSEDLGYGYTF.

Ten or more counts support this clonotype. The chain links TRBV6-9 to TRBJ1-5; 9 bases are a match to TRBD1. CDR1 is MNHGY and CDR2 is SVAAGI in the germline V gene. This CDR3 comprises 15 residues. The J segment lost 6 bases and the V segment lost 5 bases, leaving 8 bases of the junction unmatched. The CDR3 bases are TGTGCCAGCAGTACGGGACAGGGAGGTAGTCAGCCCCAGCATTTT. Translated, it gives CASSTGQGGSQPQHF.

This clonotype was seen many times. J is TRBJ2-2 and V is TRBV19; D may be TRBD2 (6 bases). V was pared by 7 bases and J by 2 bases, with 11 bases between. This CDR3 has 14 residues. Per the germline V gene, CDR1 is LNHDA and CDR2 is SQIVND (reference sequence). CDR3 in DNA: TGTGCCAGTATAGTCGGGGGTAACACCGGGGAGCTGTTTTTT. It yields the protein CASIVGGNTGELFF.

This clonotype showed up just a few times. Written as DNA, the CDR3 is TGTGCCAGCAGCTTGCTAGTGGAGACCCAGTACTTC. It is translated as CASSLLVETQYF. The J gene is TRBJ2-5, the V gene TRBV5-6; the D is unclear. The CDR3 is 12 amino acids. Trimming shortened V by 1 base and J by 5 bases, and 6 bases separated the two germline ends. The V gene's germline CDR1 is SGHDT and CDR2 YYEEEE.

This chain connects TRBV12-3 or TRBV12-4 to TRBJ1-1, with a possible D match to TRBD1 (6 bases). V dropped 6 bases and J dropped 1 base, with 15 bases sitting between them. This CDR3 has 15 residues. The DNA for the CDR3 is TGTGCCAGCAGATCTACGGGACAAACGAACACTGAAGCTTTCTTT. It translates to CASRSTGQTNTEAFF.

This clonotype was picked up many times. The genes are TRBV5-1 and TRBJ2-7, with D perhaps TRBD2 (5 bases). The V end was cut by 6 bases, the J end by 5 bases, with 15 bases between. This CDR3 is built from 13 residues. CDR1 and CDR2 from the germline V gene are SGHRS and YFSETQ. DNA for the CDR3: TGCGCCAGCAAACGGGAACAGAGTGACGAGCAGTACTTC. Translation gives CASKREQSDEQYF.

The rearrangement uses TRBV6-1 and TRBJ2-7; D is undetermined. The V gene's germline CDR1 is MNHNS and CDR2 SASEGT. This CDR3 comprises 13 residues. Trimming cost V 4 bases and J 4 bases, with 11 bases left between them. CDR3 sequence (DNA): TGTGCCAGCAGTGTAAACATTTGGTACGAGCAGTACTTC. Its translation: CASSVNIWYEQYF.

This clonotype was observed at least ten times. V usage is TRBV12-3 or TRBV12-4 and J usage is TRBJ1-2; D may be TRBD1 (6 bases). This CDR3 region has 13 residues. V lost 4 bases and J 4 bases, leaving 10 bases between the germline ends. As DNA, the CDR3 is TGTGCCAGCAGTTCTGGACAGCTCTATGGCTACACCTTC. This encodes CASSSGQLYGYTF.

This clonotype was seen at least ten times. The chain is built from TRBV19 and TRBJ1-1, with 9 nucleotides matching TRBD1. Germline loops: CDR1 LNHDA, CDR2 SQIVND (reference sequence). This CDR3 spans 13 amino acids. The V and J ends lost 9 bases and 1 base, in that order; junction bases with no gene match: 3. In nucleotides, the CDR3 is TGTGCCAGCGGGACAGGGAAGAACACTGAAGCTTTCTTT. It codes for CASGTGKNTEAFF.

This clonotype has a count of ten or more. This chain connects TRBV5-1 to TRBJ1-1; D is unclear. CDR3 size: 15 residues. Trimming pared 1 base from V and 1 base from J, leaving 11 bases between. Germline V gene sequence: CDR1 SGHRS, CDR2 YFSETQ. The CDR3 DNA sequence: TGCGCCAGCAGCTTGCAAGTGACGGAGAACACTGAAGCTTTCTTT. Residues: CASSLQVTENTEAFF.

This clonotype was counted many times. The J gene is TRBJ2-7, the V gene TRBV27; D uncertain. V was trimmed by 0 bases and J by 2 bases, leaving 5 bases between them. CDR1 MNHEY and CDR2 SMNVEV come from the germline V gene (reference sequence). The CDR3 covers 13 residues. CDR3 sequence (DNA): TGTGCCAGCAGTTTATCAAGGGCCTACGAGCAGTACTTC. Amino acids: CASSLSRAYEQYF.

This clonotype was counted ten times or more. The gene calls are TRBV6-5 and TRBJ1-2, with a tentative D call TRBD1 (6 bases). The CDR3 sequence is 15 residues long. CDR1 is MNHEY and CDR2 is SVGAGI in the germline V gene. V lost 0 bases, J lost 4 bases, and 12 bases lay in between. The CDR3 region has the DNA TGTGCCAGCAGTTACTCGAACAGGGAAAGCTATGGCTACACCTTC. The encoded protein is CASSYSNRESYGYTF.

This clonotype was observed a handful of times. CDR3 in DNA: TGTGCCAGCGGAAAACAGGGGGCTGACACCGGGGAGCTGTTTTTT. This codes for CASGKQGADTGELFF. The rearrangement links TRBV2 to TRBJ2-2; 9 bases fit TRBD1. Germline loops: CDR1 SNHLY, CDR2 FYNNEI. The CDR3 spans 15 residues. The V gene end was trimmed by 8 bases and the J gene end by 3 bases; junction bases not matched to a gene: 7.

This clonotype was detected many times. The chain joins TRBV24-1 to TRBJ2-5, with TRBD1 matching 7 bases. The CDR3 covers 16 residues. The V segment lost 0 bases and the J segment 5 bases; nucleotides outside the gene matches: 8. Germline V gives CDR1 KGHDR, CDR2 SFDVKD. The CDR3, as DNA: TGTGCCACCAGTGATTTGCGCCGAGGGGGCGGCGAGACCCAGTACTTC. This encodes CATSDLRRGGGETQYF.

This clonotype showed up many times. V is TRBV12-3 or TRBV12-4 and J is TRBJ2-2; D gene uncertain. Trimming shortened V by 7 bases and J by 8 bases, and 20 bases separated the two germline ends. This CDR3 has 15 residues. The CDR3 DNA follows: TGTGCCAGCACCCTAGGGTCCGGCTCGGGTGGGGAGCTGTTTTTT. Residues: CASTLGSGSGGELFF.

This clonotype was counted ten times or more. The chain combines TRBV7-6 with TRBJ1-6, with 7 bases lining up with TRBD1. The trim removed 1 base at V and 5 bases at J, leaving 11 bases unmatched. Germline V gene sequence: CDR1 SGHVS, CDR2 FNYEAQ. The CDR3 has 18 amino acids. The CDR3: CASSLDLGTENHNSPLHF. For the CDR3, the DNA is TGTGCCAGCAGCTTAGACCTTGGGACAGAGAATCATAATTCACCCCTCCACTTT.

This sequence joins TRBV9 and TRBJ2-7; the D is unclear. Between the trimmed V and J ends, which lost 0 bases and 0 bases, there was a span of 10 bases. The germline V gene encodes CDR1 SGDLS and CDR2 YYNGEE. CDR3 length: 15 residues. CDR3 bases: TGTGCCAGCAGCGTAGCGGGCGGAAACTCCTACGAGCAGTACTTC. Its translation is CASSVAGGNSYEQYF.

A remark on this clonotype: An end of the junction differs from the germline gene, which may be a read error. The chain employs TRBV19 and TRBJ1-2, with D unclear. CDR3 size: 13 residues. The germline CDR1 and CDR2 sequences are LNHDA and SQIVND (reference sequence). Here the CDR3 DNA reads TGTGCCAGTAGTATAGAGGGATGGCCGGTCTTAATCTTC. This codes for CASSIEGWPVLIF. Based on the CDR3 plus reference TRBV19 and TRBJ1-2, the full variable domain is DGGITQSPKYLFRKEGQNVTLSCEQNLNHDAMYWYRQDPGQGLRLIYYSQIVNDFQKGDIAEGYSVSREKKESFPLTVTSAQKNPTAFYLCASSIEGWPVLIFGSGTRLTVV.

This clonotype was detected many times. This rearrangement joins TRBV6-1 to TRBJ1-1; 7 bases agree with TRBD1. The CDR3 runs 16 residues. Germline lookup yields CDR1 MNHNS and CDR2 SASEGT. V shed 6 bases and J 3 bases; nucleotides not matched to a gene: 13. CDR3 amino acids: CASRQEGAAVDTEAFF. The CDR3 coding sequence is TGTGCCAGCAGACAAGAGGGGGCTGCGGTGGACACTGAAGCTTTCTTT.

This clonotype was recorded at least ten times. The chain combines TRBV2 with TRBJ1-1; D unclear. The CDR3 is 11 amino acids. The germline gives CDR1 SNHLY, CDR2 FYNNEI. V dropped 8 bases and J dropped 6 bases, with 10 bases sitting between them. The CDR3 reads CASAEGAEAFF. CDR3 bases: TGTGCCAGCGCTGAGGGAGCTGAAGCTTTCTTT.